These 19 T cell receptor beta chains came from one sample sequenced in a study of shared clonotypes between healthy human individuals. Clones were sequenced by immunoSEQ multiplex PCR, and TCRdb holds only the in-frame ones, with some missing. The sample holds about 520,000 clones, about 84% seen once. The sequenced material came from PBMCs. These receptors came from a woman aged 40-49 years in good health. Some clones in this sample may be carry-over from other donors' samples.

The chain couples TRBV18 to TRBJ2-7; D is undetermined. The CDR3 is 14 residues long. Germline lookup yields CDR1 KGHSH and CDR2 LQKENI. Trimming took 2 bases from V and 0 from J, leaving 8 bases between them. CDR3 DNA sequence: TGTGCCAGCTCACCATACTCGGACTCCTACGAGCAGTACTTC. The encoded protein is CASSPYSDSYEQYF.

CDR3 amino acids: CASRGVGNQPQHF. For the CDR3, the DNA is TGTGCCAGCAGGGGAGTAGGCAATCAGCCCCAGCATTTT. The J gene is TRBJ1-5, the V gene TRBV2, with no clear D. The CDR3 is 13 amino acids. The ends were cut back, 6 bases at V and 2 bases at J, with 8 bases in the middle. Germline CDR1 reads SNHLY; CDR2 reads FYNNEI.

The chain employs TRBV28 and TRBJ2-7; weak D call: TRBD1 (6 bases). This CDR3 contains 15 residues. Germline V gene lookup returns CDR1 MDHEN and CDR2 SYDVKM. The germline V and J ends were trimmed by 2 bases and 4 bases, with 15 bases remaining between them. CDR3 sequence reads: CASSLLGGKGYEQYF. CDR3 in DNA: TGTGCCAGCAGTTTACTTGGGGGCAAGGGGTACGAGCAGTACTTC.

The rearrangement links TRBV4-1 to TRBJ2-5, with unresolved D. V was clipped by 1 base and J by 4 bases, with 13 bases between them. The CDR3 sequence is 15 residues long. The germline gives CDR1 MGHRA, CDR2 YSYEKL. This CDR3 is CASSQVWVRGETQYF. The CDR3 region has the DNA TGCGCCAGCAGCCAAGTCTGGGTTCGTGGAGAGACCCAGTACTTC.

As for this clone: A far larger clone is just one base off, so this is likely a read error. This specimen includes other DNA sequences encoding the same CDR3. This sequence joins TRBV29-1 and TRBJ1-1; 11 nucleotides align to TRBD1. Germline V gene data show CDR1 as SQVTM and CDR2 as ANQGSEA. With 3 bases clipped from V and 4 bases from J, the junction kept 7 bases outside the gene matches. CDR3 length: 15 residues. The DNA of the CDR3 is TGCAGCGTTGAGGGACCTGGGACAGGGGGCACTGAAGCTTTCTTT. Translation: CSVEGPGTGGTEAFF.

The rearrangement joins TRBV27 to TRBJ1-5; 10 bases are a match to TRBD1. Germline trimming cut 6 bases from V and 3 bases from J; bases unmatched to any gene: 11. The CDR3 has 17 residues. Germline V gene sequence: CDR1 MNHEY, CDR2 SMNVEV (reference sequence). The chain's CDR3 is CASRLRRDRGDNQPQHF. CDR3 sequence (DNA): TGTGCCAGCAGGCTACGCCGGGACAGGGGAGACAATCAGCCCCAGCATTTT.

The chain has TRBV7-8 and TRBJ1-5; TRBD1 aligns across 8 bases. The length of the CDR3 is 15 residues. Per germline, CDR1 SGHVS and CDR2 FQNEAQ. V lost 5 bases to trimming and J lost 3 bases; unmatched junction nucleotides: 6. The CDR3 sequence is CASSLTGDHNQPQHF. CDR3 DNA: TGTGCCAGCAGCCTGACAGGGGACCACAATCAGCCCCAGCATTTT.

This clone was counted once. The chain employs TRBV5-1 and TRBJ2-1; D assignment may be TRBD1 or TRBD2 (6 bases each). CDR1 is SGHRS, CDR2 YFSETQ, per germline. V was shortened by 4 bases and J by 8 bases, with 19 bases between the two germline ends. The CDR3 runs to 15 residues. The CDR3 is CASSRPGAGADEQFF. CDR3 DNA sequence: TGCGCCAGCAGCCGCCCGGGGGCCGGGGCGGATGAGCAGTTCTTC.

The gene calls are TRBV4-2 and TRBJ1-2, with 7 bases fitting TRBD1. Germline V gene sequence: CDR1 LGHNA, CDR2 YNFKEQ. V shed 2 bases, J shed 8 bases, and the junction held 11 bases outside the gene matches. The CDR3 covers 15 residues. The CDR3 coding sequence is TGTGCCAGCAGCCAATTTACAGGGGAGGGGGGCGGCTACACCTTC. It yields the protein CASSQFTGEGGGYTF.

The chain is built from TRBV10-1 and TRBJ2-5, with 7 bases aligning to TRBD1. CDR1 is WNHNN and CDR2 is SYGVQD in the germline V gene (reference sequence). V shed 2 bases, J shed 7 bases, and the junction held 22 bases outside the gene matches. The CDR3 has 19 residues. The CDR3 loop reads CASSELTFIEQGPDWTQYF. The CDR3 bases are TGCGCCAGCAGTGAGCTAACCTTTATTGAACAGGGGCCTGACTGGACCCAGTACTTC.

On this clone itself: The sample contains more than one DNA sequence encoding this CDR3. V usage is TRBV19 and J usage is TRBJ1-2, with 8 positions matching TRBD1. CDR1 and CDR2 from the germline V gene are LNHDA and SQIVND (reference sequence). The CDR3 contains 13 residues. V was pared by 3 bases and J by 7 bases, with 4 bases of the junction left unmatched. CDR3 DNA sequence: TGTGCCAGTAGTATTGGGACAGGCTCTGGCTACACCTTC. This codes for CASSIGTGSGYTF.

CDR3 coding DNA: TGTGCCAGCAGGTCTGTGGGGGATGACACCGGGGAGCTGTTTTTT. It encodes CASRSVGDDTGELFF. This rearrangement joins TRBV7-3 to TRBJ2-2; either TRBD1 or TRBD2 may supply D (5 bases each). Germline CDR1 reads SGHTA; CDR2 reads FQGTGA. Trimming stripped 6 bases from V and 3 bases from J, with 14 bases between. This CDR3 has 15 residues.

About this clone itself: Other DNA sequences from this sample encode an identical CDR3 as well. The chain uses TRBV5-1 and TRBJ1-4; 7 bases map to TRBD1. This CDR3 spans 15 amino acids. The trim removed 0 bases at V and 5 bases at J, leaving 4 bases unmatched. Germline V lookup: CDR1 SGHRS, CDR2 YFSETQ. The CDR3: CASSLGAGGNEKLFF. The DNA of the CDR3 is TGCGCCAGCAGCTTGGGAGCAGGGGGGAATGAAAAACTGTTTTTT.

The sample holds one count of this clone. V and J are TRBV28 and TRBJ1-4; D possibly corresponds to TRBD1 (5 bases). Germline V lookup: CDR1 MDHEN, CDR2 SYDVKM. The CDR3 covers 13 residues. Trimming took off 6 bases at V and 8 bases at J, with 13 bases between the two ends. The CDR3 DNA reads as TGTGCCAGCAGCACGCAGGGTGACGAAAAACTGTTTTTT. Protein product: CASSTQGDEKLFF.

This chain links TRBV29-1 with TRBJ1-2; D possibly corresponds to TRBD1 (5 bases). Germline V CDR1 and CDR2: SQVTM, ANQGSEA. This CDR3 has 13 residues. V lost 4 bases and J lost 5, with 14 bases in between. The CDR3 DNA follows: TGCAGCGTTGGAACAGGAGATACATATGGCTACACCTTC. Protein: CSVGTGDTYGYTF.

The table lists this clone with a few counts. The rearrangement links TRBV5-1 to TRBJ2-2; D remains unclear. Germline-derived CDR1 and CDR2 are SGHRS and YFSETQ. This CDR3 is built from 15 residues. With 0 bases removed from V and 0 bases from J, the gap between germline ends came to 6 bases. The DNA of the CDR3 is TGCGCCAGCAGCTTGGAACACCCGAACACCGGGGAGCTGTTTTTT. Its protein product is CASSLEHPNTGELFF.

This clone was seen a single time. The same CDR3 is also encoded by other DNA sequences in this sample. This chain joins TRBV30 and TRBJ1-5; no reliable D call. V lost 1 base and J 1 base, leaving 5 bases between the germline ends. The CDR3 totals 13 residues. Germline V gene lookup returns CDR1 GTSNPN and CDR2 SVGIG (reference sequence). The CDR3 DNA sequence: TGTGCCTGGAGTGGGGGAAGCAATCAGCCCCAGCATTTT. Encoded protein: CAWSGGSNQPQHF.

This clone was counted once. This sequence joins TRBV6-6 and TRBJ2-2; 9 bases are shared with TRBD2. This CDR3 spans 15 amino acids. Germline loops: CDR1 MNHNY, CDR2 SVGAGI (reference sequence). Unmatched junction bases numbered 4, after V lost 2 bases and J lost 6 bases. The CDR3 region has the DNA TGTGCCAGCAGTTACGGGGCTAGCGGGGCCGGGGAGCTGTTTTTT. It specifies CASSYGASGAGELFF.

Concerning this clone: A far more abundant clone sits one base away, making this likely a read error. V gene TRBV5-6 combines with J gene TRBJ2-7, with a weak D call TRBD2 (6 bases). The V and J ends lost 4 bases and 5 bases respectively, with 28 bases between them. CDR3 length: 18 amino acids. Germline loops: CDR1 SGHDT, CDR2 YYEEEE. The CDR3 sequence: CASSTLHRLEAVGDEQYF. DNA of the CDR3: TGTGCCAGCAGCACACTACACCGACTAGAAGCGGTGGGTGACGAGCAGTACTTC.